These 27 T cell receptor beta chains originate from one sample sequenced in a study of blood T cell repertoires in COVID-19. The data were produced by immunoSEQ multiplex PCR, yet TCRdb's version contains in-frame clones alone and is incomplete. The repertoire holds about 130,000 clones, with 75% to 90% as singletons. Sample: PBMCs or T cells enriched from blood (not recorded which). All receptors derive from a woman aged 45-65 years who had recovered from COVID-19.

The rearrangement joins TRBV30 to TRBJ1-2, with 10 bases matching TRBD1. The CDR3 runs 15 residues. V shed 5 bases, J shed 6 bases, and the junction held 12 bases outside the gene matches. Germline CDR1 reads GTSNPN; CDR2 reads SVGIG (reference sequence). The CDR3 DNA is TGTGCCTGGGTCTCTGTTTCGGGACAGGGGAATGGCTACACCTTC. Translation gives CAWVSVSGQGNGYTF.

The chain is built from TRBV2 and TRBJ2-1; D unresolved. The CDR3 totals 15 residues. CDR1 is SNHLY, CDR2 FYNNEI, per germline. Trimming left V 7 bases short and J 0 bases short, with 13 bases between. The CDR3, as DNA: TGTGCCAGCAAAGACGAGGCTGTCTCCTACAATGAGCAGTTCTTC. Protein: CASKDEAVSYNEQFF.

The chain employs TRBV6-5 and TRBJ1-2, with D maybe TRBD1 (5 bases). CDR3 length: 13 amino acids. The germline gives CDR1 MNHEY, CDR2 SVGAGI. With 6 bases removed from V and 8 bases from J, the gap between germline ends came to 16 bases. CDR3: CASRVTGGGGYTF. As DNA, the CDR3 is TGTGCCAGCAGAGTAACCGGGGGTGGAGGCTACACCTTC.

J is TRBJ1-2 and V is TRBV5-4, with unresolved D. Germline CDR1 SGHNT, CDR2 YYREEE (reference sequence). This CDR3 is built from 12 residues. V was shortened by 3 bases and J by 8 bases, with 11 bases between the two germline ends. The CDR3 DNA reads TGTGCCAGCAGCTCGGCCTCGGGGGGCTACACCTTC. It translates to CASSSASGGYTF.

The chain recombines TRBV11-2 with TRBJ1-2; D might be TRBD1 (5 bases). V dropped 4 bases and J dropped 7 bases, with 19 bases sitting between them. CDR1 is SGHAT and CDR2 is FQNNGV in the germline V gene. This CDR3 is built from 15 residues. Here the CDR3 DNA reads TGTGCCAGCAGCTCAATTGCTCGGCGGGGCCCTGGCTACACCTTC. Translated: CASSSIARRGPGYTF.

This sequence joins TRBV5-1 and TRBJ1-2; a possible D gene is TRBD1 (5 bases). The CDR3 runs 18 residues. Trimming left V 0 bases short and J 0 bases short, with 18 bases between. CDR1 SGHRS and CDR2 YFSETQ come from the germline V gene. CDR3 region: CASSLAGQGNPSNYGYTF. The CDR3 DNA reads as TGCGCCAGCAGCTTGGCCGGCCAGGGCAACCCATCTAACTATGGCTACACCTTC. The full variable domain, rest sourced from reference TRBV5-1 and TRBJ1-2, is KAGVTQTPRYLIKTRGQQVTLSCSPISGHRSVSWYQQTPGQGLQFLFEYFSETQRNKGNFPGRFSGRQFSNSRSEMNVSTLELGDSALYLCASSLAGQGNPSNYGYTFGSGTRLTVV.

This sequence joins TRBV10-3 and TRBJ1-2; TRBD1 matches 10 bases. The junction had 5 bases not matched to a gene; V was cut back by 2 bases and J by 2 bases. The germline gives CDR1 ENHRY, CDR2 SYGVKD. The CDR3 has 16 residues. The chain's CDR3 is CAISENPGQGNYGYTF. In DNA, the CDR3 is TGTGCCATCAGTGAGAACCCGGGACAGGGGAACTATGGCTACACCTTC.

This chain uses TRBV13 with TRBJ2-7; the match to TRBD1 covers 10 bases. This CDR3 comprises 15 residues. V shed 6 bases, J shed 2 bases, and the junction held 7 bases outside the gene matches. Germline V gene sequence: CDR1 PRHDT, CDR2 FYEKMQ (reference sequence). The DNA of the CDR3 is TGTGCCAGCAGTGGCCCCGGGACAGGGGCCTACGAGCAGTACTTC. It encodes CASSGPGTGAYEQYF.

V is TRBV7-9 and J is TRBJ1-6, with a weak D call TRBD1 (5 bases). The CDR3 is 15 residues long. The germline V and J ends were trimmed by 5 bases and 7 bases, with 15 bases remaining between them. From germline, CDR1 is SEHNR and CDR2 FQNEAQ (reference sequence). As DNA, the CDR3 is TGTGCCAGCAGCGGGGGGGGGTTCCCCAATTCACCCCTCCACTTT. Translation: CASSGGGFPNSPLHF.

The chain joins TRBV29-1 to TRBJ2-7, with unresolved D. Trimming stripped 0 bases from V and 4 bases from J, with 7 bases between. CDR1 SQVTM and CDR2 ANQGSEA come from the germline V gene. This CDR3 has 12 residues. CDR3: CSVEDSRYEQYF. The CDR3 DNA is TGCAGCGTTGAAGATTCGAGATACGAGCAGTACTTC.

The V call is TRBV13, the J call TRBJ2-5; TRBD2 is a possible D gene (5 bases). CDR3 size: 13 residues. V was clipped by 5 bases and J by 2 bases, with 9 bases between them. Germline lookup yields CDR1 PRHDT and CDR2 FYEKMQ (reference sequence). The CDR3 nucleotides read TGTGCCAGCAGCATCGGGAATCAAGAGACCCAGTACTTC. Protein sequence: CASSIGNQETQYF. Full variable domain (remainder filled in from reference TRBV13 and TRBJ2-5): AAGVIQSPRHLIKEKRETATLKCYPIPRHDTVYWYQQGPGQDPQFLISFYEKMQSDKGSIPDRFSAQQFSDYHSELNMSSLELGDSALYFCASSIGNQETQYFGPGTRLLVL.

This sequence joins TRBV4-3 and TRBJ2-1, with TRBD2 matching 7 bases. Germline values: CDR1 LGHNA, CDR2 YSLEER. V gave up 0 bases and J gave up 10 bases; unmatched junction bases: 21. The CDR3 consists of 19 residues. CDR3 loop: CASSQEGFQAPGGSHEQFF. The CDR3 region has the DNA TGCGCCAGCAGCCAAGAAGGATTCCAGGCCCCCGGGGGGTCCCACGAGCAGTTCTTC.

CDR3 residues: CASSLVQVSRSGNTEAFF. In nucleotides, the CDR3 is TGCGCCAGCAGCTTGGTTCAGGTCTCTCGTTCCGGGAACACTGAAGCTTTCTTT. The chain has TRBV5-1 and TRBJ1-1; D unresolved. Germline V gene sequence: CDR1 SGHRS, CDR2 YFSETQ. The CDR3 runs 18 residues. V lost 0 bases and J lost 1, with 19 bases in between.

Only one count was recorded for this clone. The chain combines TRBV7-9 with TRBJ2-2, with a tentative D call TRBD2 (6 bases). The V and J ends lost 2 bases and 5 bases respectively, with 21 bases between them. The CDR3 has 18 amino acids. Germline CDR1 and CDR2: SEHNR and FQNEAQ (reference sequence). CDR3 protein: CASSLRGTLERITGELFF. For the CDR3, the DNA is TGTGCCAGCAGCTTACGTGGGACTTTGGAAAGGATAACCGGGGAGCTGTTTTTT.

Comment on this clone: Distinct nucleotide sequences in the sample also encode this CDR3. This chain uses TRBV7-8 with TRBJ1-1, with 9 bases that match TRBD1. The CDR3 extends over 15 amino acids. With V trimmed by 5 bases and J by 1 base, 5 bases remained unmatched. Germline V gene sequence: CDR1 SGHVS, CDR2 FQNEAQ. CDR3 nucleotide sequence: TGTGCCAGCAGCCGGGGACAGGGACCGAACACTGAAGCTTTCTTT. Translated, it gives CASSRGQGPNTEAFF.

The chain employs TRBV4-3 and TRBJ2-3; the match to TRBD2 covers 10 bases. V dropped 0 bases and J dropped 2; count of bases not matched to a gene: 5. Germline V lookup: CDR1 LGHNA, CDR2 YSLEER. The CDR3 sequence is 17 residues long. The chain's CDR3 is CASSQEFTSGTTDTQYF. DNA of the CDR3: TGCGCCAGCAGCCAAGAGTTCACTAGCGGGACCACAGATACGCAGTATTTT.

The chain carries TRBV6-2 or TRBV6-3 and TRBJ1-6; 7 bases fit TRBD1. The trim removed 6 bases at V and 7 bases at J, leaving 6 bases unmatched. Per germline, CDR1 MNHEY and CDR2 SVGEGT. This CDR3 has 14 amino acids. As DNA, the CDR3 is TGTGCCAGCAGCCGGACAGGCGAAAATTCACCCCTCCACTTT. Its protein product is CASSRTGENSPLHF.

This rearrangement joins TRBV9 to TRBJ1-2; no clear D. The CDR3 extends over 14 amino acids. CDR1 is SGDLS and CDR2 is YYNGEE in the germline V gene. With 0 bases removed from V and 3 bases from J, the gap between germline ends came to 9 bases. In nucleotides, the CDR3 is TGTGCCAGCAGCGTAGGCCAGGAAGACTATGGCTACACCTTC. Amino acid sequence: CASSVGQEDYGYTF.

This sequence joins TRBV27 and TRBJ2-1; D not certain. Germline CDR1 is MNHEY and CDR2 is SMNVEV (reference sequence). The V end was cut by 3 bases, the J end by 0 bases, with 12 bases between. The CDR3 contains 16 residues. The CDR3 nucleotides are TGTGCCAGCAGTTTTAGTATGTCGGGCTCCTACAATGAGCAGTTCTTC. Amino acids: CASSFSMSGSYNEQFF.

The chain links TRBV27 to TRBJ2-3; TRBD1 aligns across 10 bases. Germline CDR1 MNHEY, CDR2 SMNVEV (reference sequence). Trimming removed 5 bases from V and 4 bases from J; junction bases left unmatched: 0. The CDR3 consists of 13 residues. The CDR3: CASSGQGADTQYF. The CDR3 DNA is TGTGCCAGCAGTGGACAGGGGGCAGATACGCAGTATTTT.

The V call is TRBV11-2, the J call TRBJ2-1, with a possible D match to TRBD2 (6 bases). V was clipped by 4 bases and J by 2 bases, with 12 bases between them. Per the germline V gene, CDR1 is SGHAT and CDR2 is FQNNGV. This CDR3 spans 15 amino acids. The CDR3 DNA follows: TGTGCCAGCAGCTCCCGGACTAACGCCTACAATGAGCAGTTCTTC. Protein: CASSSRTNAYNEQFF.

The V call is TRBV11-3, the J call TRBJ2-7, with a weak D call TRBD1 (6 bases). This CDR3 is built from 14 residues. Trimming shortened V by 4 bases and J by 11 bases, and 21 bases separated the two germline ends. Germline CDR1 reads SGHNT; CDR2 reads YENEEA. The chain's CDR3 is CASSSGGQQRREYF. The CDR3 bases are TGTGCCAGCAGCTCTGGGGGCCAACAGCGCCGCGAGTACTTC. Complete variable domain (other parts from reference TRBV11-3 and TRBJ2-7): EAGVVQSPRYKIIEKKQPVAFWCNPISGHNTLYWYLQNLGQGPELLIRYENEEAVDDSQLPKDRFSAERLKGVDSTLKIQPAELGDSAVYLCASSSGGQQRREYFGPGTRLTVT.

The rearrangement uses TRBV18 and TRBJ1-5; tentative D call: TRBD1 (5 bases). CDR1 is KGHSH, CDR2 LQKENI, per germline. The V end was cut by 6 bases, the J end by 5 bases, with 17 bases between. CDR3 length equals 15 residues. In DNA, the CDR3 is TGTGCCAGCTCCCAAGACAGTTTTATCGATCAGCCCCAGCATTTT. Protein product: CASSQDSFIDQPQHF.

The rearrangement uses TRBV4-1 and TRBJ2-6; TRBD1 aligns across 12 bases. Germline V gives CDR1 MGHRA, CDR2 YSYEKL. This CDR3 contains 18 residues. Unmatched junction bases numbered 3, after V lost 1 base and J lost 2 bases. Here the CDR3 DNA reads TGCGCCAGCAGCCAAGTGGGGACAGGGGGCACTGGGGCCAACGTCCTGACTTTC. Translation gives CASSQVGTGGTGANVLTF.

The chain links TRBV6-4 to TRBJ2-7; 11 nucleotides align to TRBD1. The CDR3 runs 18 residues. The ends lost 0 bases at V and 5 bases at J; junction bases unmatched: 12. Per germline, CDR1 MRHNA and CDR2 SNTAGT. The CDR3 nucleotides read TGTGCCAGCAGTGACTCGAGTCTCCCGGACAGGGGGCACAACGAGCAGTACTTC. Protein: CASSDSSLPDRGHNEQYF.

This chain uses TRBV19 with TRBJ2-1; TRBD2 aligns across 7 bases. CDR3 size: 13 residues. The ends lost 7 bases at V and 5 bases at J; junction bases unmatched: 5. Germline CDR1 is LNHDA and CDR2 is SQIVND (reference sequence). CDR3 coding DNA: TGTGCCAGTAAAGGGCTAGCGGACAATGAGCAGTTCTTC. Translation gives CASKGLADNEQFF.

The rearrangement joins TRBV20-1 to TRBJ1-6, with no clear D. Germline assignment: CDR1 DFQATT and CDR2 SNEGSKA (reference sequence). This CDR3 spans 16 amino acids. Trimming took off 3 bases at V and 1 base at J, with 13 bases between the two ends. This CDR3 reads CSASPAGVSYNSPLHF. CDR3 nucleotide sequence: TGCAGTGCTAGTCCAGCCGGGGTGTCCTATAATTCACCCCTCCACTTT.